Below, one T cell receptor beta chain is given with its context. Its antigen remains unknown. Staining for CD45RO/CCR7/CD25/CD127/CD95/CD27 allowed sorting of CD4+ naive, central memory, regulatory and stem cell-like memory cells. This sample is drawn from a study of beta chain features in type 1 diabetes. Background on the study: Sorted cells examined across all samples numbered about 110,000,000. Findings and caveats of the study: A closer apparent resemblance between naive, central memory and Treg TCRB repertoires was seen in patients than in healthy donors. In all four CD4+ subsets, TCRB CDR3 length was significantly, moderately reduced in type 1 diabetes.

TCRB transcripts that were expressed got sequenced, as all of the isolated RNA had been reverse transcribed. The protocol was immunoSEQ multiplex PCR, while the TCRdb copy is restricted to in-frame clones and leaves out a portion. Of about 240,000 clones in the sample, over 11% were seen once. Trimming took off 3 bases at V and 4 bases at J, with 12 bases between the two ends. CDR1 and CDR2 from the germline V gene are SNHLY and FYNNEI. This CDR3 region has 14 residues. The chain combines TRBV2 with TRBJ2-5; TRBD2 might be the D (5 bases). The sample taken for sequencing was naive CD4+ T cells from blood. The sequence derives from a man aged 25 to 40 with type 1 diabetes. The CDR3: CASSDNRERETQYF. DNA for the CDR3: TGTGCCAGCAGTGATAACCGGGAAAGAGAGACCCAGTACTTC. The complete variable domain, with remaining parts taken from reference TRBV2 and TRBJ2-5, reads EPEVTQTPSHQVTQMGQEVILRCVPISNHLYFYWYRQILGQKVEFLVSFYNNEISEKSEIFDDQFSVERPDGSNFTLKIRSTKLEDSAMYFCASSDNRERETQYFGPGTRLLVL.